Listed below are T cell receptor beta chains from one sample, sequenced in a study of cytomegalovirus exposure and HLA in healthy donors. Generated by immunoSEQ multiplex PCR, the TCRdb table keeps only in-frame clones and is missing some. The sample yields about 130,000 clones, around 77% seen once. The sequenced sample consisted of PBMCs. All receptors come from a man aged 45-60 years in good health and CMV-seronegative. The CDR3 runs from the conserved cysteine through the conserved F or W. Fields, in order: J gene, clone size, D gene, V gene, CDR3 DNA, CDR3 protein. D genes are given only for firm matches. Where a row states a size, it is once, few, many or the class of an expanded clone; other rows omit it.

TRBJ2-1,.,.,TRBV2,TGTGCCAGCAATGGGAGAAGGGATGAGCAGTTCTTC,CASNGRRDEQFF
TRBJ2-2,.,.,TRBV5-5,TGTGCCAGCAGCTTGGAGGACAGAGCGAACACCGGGGAGCTGTTTTTT,CASSLEDRANTGELFF
TRBJ2-1,.,TRBD2,TRBV29-1,TGCAGCACCGCCGGGACTAGCGGGAGTGGTTCTTATTACAATGAGCAGTTCTTC,CSTAGTSGSGSYYNEQFF
TRBJ2-5,.,TRBD1,TRBV7-9,TGTGCCAGCAGCCAGGGAAGGGGGCGAGAGACCCAGTACTTC,CASSQGRGRETQYF
TRBJ2-3,.,.,TRBV5-8,TGTGCCAGTTGTCGGGTGGACACAGATACGCAGTATTTT,CASCRVDTDTQYF
TRBJ1-1,.,TRBD1,TRBV6-1,TGTGCCACCCAAAAGGGGACAGATAACACTGAAGCTTTCTTT,CATQKGTDNTEAFF
TRBJ2-2,.,TRBD1,TRBV6-5,TGTGCCAGCAGTCACAGGGGGCAGAGATCCGGGGAGCTGTTTTTT,CASSHRGQRSGELFF
TRBJ2-7,few,TRBD2,TRBV6-5,TGTGCCAGCAGTGCGGGGGGGGGCTACTACGAGCAGTACTTC,CASSAGGGYYEQYF
TRBJ1-5,few,TRBD1,TRBV6-1,TGTGCCAGCAGTGAAGCCTCAGGGACAGGGAATCAGCCCCAGCATTTT,CASSEASGTGNQPQHF
TRBJ1-1,.,.,TRBV5-6,TGTGCCAGCAGCTTGTACGAGGGCTCTGAAGCTTTCTTT,CASSLYEGSEAFF
TRBJ2-5,.,.,TRBV2,TGTGCCAGCAGCGATAGACTAGACGGAGGTTCCTCAGAGACCCAGTACTTC,CASSDRLDGGSSETQYF